Below, one T cell receptor (beta chain) is given with its context. Its antigen is still unknown. The data were produced by immunoSEQ multiplex PCR, yet TCRdb's version contains in-frame clones alone and is incomplete. The data show approximately 40,000 clones, with approximately 79% seen just once and roughly 8% held by the top ten. The data stem from a study of OX40 agonist ivuxolimab in advanced cancers. At the level of the study: Dose-escalation patients were diagnosed with hepatocellular carcinoma, melanoma, renal cell cancer or head and neck cancer.

The CDR3 extends over 13 amino acids. With 5 bases removed from V and 6 bases from J, the gap between germline ends came to 17 bases. Germline CDR1 SQVTM, CDR2 ANQGSEA. Study-level points and caveats: CD8+ T cells averaged more expanded clones than CD4+.

The sample in question was CD4+ or CD8+ T cells sorted from blood, obtained in a trial of the OX40 agonist ivuxolimab. This TCR was recovered from an adult with an advanced solid tumor such as melanoma, head and neck, liver or kidney cancer. V and J are TRBV29-1 and TRBJ2-7, with D hard to call. CDR3 loop: CSVQETTASEQYF. CDR3 DNA sequence: TGCAGCGTTCAGGAAACGACGGCCTCCGAGCAGTACTTC.